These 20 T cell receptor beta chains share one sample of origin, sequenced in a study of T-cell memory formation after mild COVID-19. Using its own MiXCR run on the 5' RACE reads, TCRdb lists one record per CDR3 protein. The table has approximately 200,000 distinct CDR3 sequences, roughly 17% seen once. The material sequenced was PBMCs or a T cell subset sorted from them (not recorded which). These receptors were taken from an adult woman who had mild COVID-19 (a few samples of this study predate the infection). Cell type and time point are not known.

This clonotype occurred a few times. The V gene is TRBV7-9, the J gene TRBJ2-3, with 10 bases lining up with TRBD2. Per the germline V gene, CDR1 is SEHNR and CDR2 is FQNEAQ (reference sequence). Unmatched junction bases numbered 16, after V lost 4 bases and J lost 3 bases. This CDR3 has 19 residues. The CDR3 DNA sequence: TGTGCCAGCAGCTCCAAAAACCGACTAGTAGCGGGAGGTACAGATACGCAGTATTTT. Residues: CASSSKNRLVAGGTDTQYF.

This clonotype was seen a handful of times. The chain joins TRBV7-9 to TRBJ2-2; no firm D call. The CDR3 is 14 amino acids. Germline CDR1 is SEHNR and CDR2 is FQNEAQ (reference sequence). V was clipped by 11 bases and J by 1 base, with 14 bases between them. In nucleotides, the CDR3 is TGTGCCGGATGGAGTCTTATGAACACCGGGGAGCTGTTTTTT. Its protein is CAGWSLMNTGELFF.

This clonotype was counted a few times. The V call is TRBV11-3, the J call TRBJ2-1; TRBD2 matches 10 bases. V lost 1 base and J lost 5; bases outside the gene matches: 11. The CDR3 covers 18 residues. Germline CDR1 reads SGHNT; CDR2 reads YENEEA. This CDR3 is CASSLASPLAGVNNEQFF. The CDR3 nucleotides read TGTGCCAGCAGCTTAGCCAGTCCTCTAGCGGGAGTTAACAATGAGCAGTTCTTC.

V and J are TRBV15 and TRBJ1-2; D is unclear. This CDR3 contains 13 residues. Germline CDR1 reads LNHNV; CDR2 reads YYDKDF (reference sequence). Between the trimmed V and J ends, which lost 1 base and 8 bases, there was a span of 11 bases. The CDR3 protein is CATSRGGSRGYTF. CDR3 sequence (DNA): TGTGCCACCAGCAGAGGAGGTTCGAGAGGCTACACCTTC. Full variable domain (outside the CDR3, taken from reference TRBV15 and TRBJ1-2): DAMVIQNPRYQVTQFGKPVTLSCSQTLNHNVMYWYQQKSSQAPKLLFHYYDKDFNNEADTPDNFQSRRPNTSFCFLDIRSPGLGDTAMYLCATSRGGSRGYTFGSGTRLTVV.

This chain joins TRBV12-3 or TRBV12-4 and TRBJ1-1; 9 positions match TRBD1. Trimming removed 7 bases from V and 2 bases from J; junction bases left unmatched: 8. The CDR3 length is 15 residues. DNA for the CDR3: TGTGCCAGCATTAACAGGGGGCACGAAAACACTGAAGCTTTCTTT. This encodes CASINRGHENTEAFF.

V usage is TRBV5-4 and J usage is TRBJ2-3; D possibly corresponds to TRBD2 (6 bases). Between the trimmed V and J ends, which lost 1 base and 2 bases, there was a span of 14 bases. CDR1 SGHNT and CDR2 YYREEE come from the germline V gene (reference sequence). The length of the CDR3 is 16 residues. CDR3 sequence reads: CASSLSGGAITDTQYF. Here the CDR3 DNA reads TGTGCCAGCAGCTTGTCGGGCGGGGCCATCACAGATACGCAGTATTTT.

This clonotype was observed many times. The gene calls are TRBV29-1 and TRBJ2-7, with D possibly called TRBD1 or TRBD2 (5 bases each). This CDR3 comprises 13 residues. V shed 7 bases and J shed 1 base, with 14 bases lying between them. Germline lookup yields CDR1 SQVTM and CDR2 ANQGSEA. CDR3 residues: CSAQRGTSYEQYF. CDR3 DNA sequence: TGCAGCGCCCAACGGGGCACATCCTACGAGCAGTACTTC.

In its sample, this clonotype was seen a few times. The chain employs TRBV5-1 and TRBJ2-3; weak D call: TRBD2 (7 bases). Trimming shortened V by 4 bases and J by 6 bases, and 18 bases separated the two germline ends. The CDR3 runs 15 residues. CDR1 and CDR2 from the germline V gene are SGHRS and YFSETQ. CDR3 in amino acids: CASSTGRGIGDTQYF. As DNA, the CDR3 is TGCGCCAGCAGCACTGGGAGGGGGATAGGCGATACGCAGTATTTT.

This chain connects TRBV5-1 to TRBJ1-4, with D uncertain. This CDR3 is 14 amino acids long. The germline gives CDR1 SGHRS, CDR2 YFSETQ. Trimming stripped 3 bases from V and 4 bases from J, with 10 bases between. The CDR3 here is CASSSAALNEKLFF. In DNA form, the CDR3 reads TGCGCCAGCAGCTCAGCAGCTCTTAATGAAAAACTGTTTTTT.

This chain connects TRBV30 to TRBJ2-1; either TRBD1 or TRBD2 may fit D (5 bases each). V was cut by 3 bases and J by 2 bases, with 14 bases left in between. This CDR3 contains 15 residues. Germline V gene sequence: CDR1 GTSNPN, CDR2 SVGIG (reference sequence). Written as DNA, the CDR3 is TGTGCCTGGAGGGCCCCGCCGGGACCCTACAATGAGCAGTTCTTC. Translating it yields CAWRAPPGPYNEQFF.

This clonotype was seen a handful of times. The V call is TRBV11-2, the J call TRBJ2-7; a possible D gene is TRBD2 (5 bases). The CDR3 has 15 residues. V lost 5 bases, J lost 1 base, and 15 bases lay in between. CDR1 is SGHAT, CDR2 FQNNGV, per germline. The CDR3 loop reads CASSPGVARSYEQYF. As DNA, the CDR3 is TGTGCCAGCAGCCCCGGGGTAGCGCGTTCCTACGAGCAGTACTTC.

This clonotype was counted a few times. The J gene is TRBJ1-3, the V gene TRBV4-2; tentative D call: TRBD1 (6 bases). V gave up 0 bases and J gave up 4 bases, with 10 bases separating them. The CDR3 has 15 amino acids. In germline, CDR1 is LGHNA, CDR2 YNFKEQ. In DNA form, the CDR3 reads TGTGCCAGCAGCCAAGACTGGACAGAAGGAAACACCATATATTTT. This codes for CASSQDWTEGNTIYF.

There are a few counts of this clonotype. As DNA, the CDR3 is TGTGCCAGCAGCCCTATGGGGGGCACTGAAGCTTTCTTT. The encoded protein is CASSPMGGTEAFF. The chain employs TRBV7-9 and TRBJ1-1; possible D gene TRBD1, 5 bases. The ends were cut back, 5 bases at V and 4 bases at J, with 11 bases in the middle. Per the germline V gene, CDR1 is SEHNR and CDR2 is FQNEAQ (reference sequence). This CDR3 is built from 13 residues.

The DNA of the CDR3 is TGTGCCAGCAGCTTAGTTTTCGGGGAGACCCAGTACTTC. Protein product: CASSLVFGETQYF. The chain has TRBV5-4 and TRBJ2-5, with D unclear. The CDR3 is 13 amino acids. Germline V CDR1 and CDR2: SGHNT, YYREEE (reference sequence). Trimming removed 2 bases at V and 5 bases at J, with 10 bases between.

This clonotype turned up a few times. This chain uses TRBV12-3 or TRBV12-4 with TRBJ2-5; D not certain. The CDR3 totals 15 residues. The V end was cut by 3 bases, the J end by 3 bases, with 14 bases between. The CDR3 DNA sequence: TGTGCCAGCAGTTTTTCCCCACCCGACGAAGAGACCCAGTACTTC. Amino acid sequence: CASSFSPPDEETQYF.

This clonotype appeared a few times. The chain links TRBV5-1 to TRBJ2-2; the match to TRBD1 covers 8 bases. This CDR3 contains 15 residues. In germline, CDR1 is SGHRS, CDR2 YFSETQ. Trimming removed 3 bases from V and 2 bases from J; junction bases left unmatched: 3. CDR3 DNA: TGCGCCAGCAGCTGGGGACAGGCTAACACCGGGGAGCTGTTTTTT. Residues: CASSWGQANTGELFF.

CDR3 sequence (DNA): TGCAGTGCGGGGAAGGGGGTAGGGAATTCACCCCTCCACTTT. It codes for CSAGKGVGNSPLHF. The chain uses TRBV20-1 and TRBJ1-6; weak D call: TRBD1 (6 bases). This CDR3 region has 14 residues. Trimming removed 6 bases at V and 7 bases at J, with 16 bases between. From germline, CDR1 is DFQATT and CDR2 SNEGSKA (reference sequence).

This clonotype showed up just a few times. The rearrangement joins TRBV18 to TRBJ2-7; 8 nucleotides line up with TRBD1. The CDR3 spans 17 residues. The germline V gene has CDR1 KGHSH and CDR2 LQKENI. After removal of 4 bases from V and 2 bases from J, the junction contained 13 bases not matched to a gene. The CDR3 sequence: CASSRIGTGLATYEQYF. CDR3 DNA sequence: TGTGCCAGCTCACGGATCGGGACAGGCTTGGCGACCTACGAGCAGTACTTC.

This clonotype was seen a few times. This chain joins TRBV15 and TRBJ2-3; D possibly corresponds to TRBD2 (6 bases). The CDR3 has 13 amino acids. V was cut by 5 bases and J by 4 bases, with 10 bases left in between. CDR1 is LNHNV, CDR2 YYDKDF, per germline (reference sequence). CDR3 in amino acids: CATSADYSDTQYF. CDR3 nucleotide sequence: TGTGCCACCAGCGCGGACTATTCAGATACGCAGTATTTT. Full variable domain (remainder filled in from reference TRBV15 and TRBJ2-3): DAMVIQNPRYQVTQFGKPVTLSCSQTLNHNVMYWYQQKSSQAPKLLFHYYDKDFNNEADTPDNFQSRRPNTSFCFLDIRSPGLGDTAMYLCATSADYSDTQYFGPGTRLTVL.

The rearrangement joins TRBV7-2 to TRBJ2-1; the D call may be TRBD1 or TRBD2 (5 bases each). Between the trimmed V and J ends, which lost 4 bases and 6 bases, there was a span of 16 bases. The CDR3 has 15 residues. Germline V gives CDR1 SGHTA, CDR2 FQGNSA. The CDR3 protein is CASSSSRDGCNEQFF. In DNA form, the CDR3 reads TGTGCCAGCAGCTCGTCCCGGGACGGTTGCAATGAGCAGTTCTTC.